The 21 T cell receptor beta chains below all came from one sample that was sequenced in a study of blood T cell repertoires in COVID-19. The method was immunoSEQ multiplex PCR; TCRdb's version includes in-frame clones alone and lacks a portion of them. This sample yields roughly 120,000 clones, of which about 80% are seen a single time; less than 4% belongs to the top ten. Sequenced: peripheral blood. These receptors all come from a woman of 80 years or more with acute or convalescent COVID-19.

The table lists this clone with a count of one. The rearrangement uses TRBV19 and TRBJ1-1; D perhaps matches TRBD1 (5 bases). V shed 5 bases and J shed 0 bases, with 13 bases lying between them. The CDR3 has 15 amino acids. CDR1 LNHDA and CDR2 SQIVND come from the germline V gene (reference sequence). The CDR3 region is CASSHDSLVNTEAFF. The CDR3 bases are TGTGCCAGTAGTCACGACAGTCTGGTGAACACTGAAGCTTTCTTT.

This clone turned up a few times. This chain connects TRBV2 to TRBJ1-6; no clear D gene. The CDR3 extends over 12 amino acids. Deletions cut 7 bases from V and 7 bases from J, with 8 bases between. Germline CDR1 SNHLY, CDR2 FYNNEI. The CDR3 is CASMWENSPLHF. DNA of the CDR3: TGTGCCAGCATGTGGGAGAATTCACCCCTCCACTTT. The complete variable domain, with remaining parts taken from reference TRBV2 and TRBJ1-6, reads EPEVTQTPSHQVTQMGQEVILRCVPISNHLYFYWYRQILGQKVEFLVSFYNNEISEKSEIFDDQFSVERPDGSNFTLKIRSTKLEDSAMYFCASMWENSPLHFGNGTRLTVT.

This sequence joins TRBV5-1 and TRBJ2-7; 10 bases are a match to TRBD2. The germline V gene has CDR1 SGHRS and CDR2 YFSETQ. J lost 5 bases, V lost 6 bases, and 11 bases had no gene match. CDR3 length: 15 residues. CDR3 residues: CASTLTLAGANEQYF. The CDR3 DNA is TGCGCCAGCACACTCACCCTAGCGGGAGCTAACGAGCAGTACTTC.

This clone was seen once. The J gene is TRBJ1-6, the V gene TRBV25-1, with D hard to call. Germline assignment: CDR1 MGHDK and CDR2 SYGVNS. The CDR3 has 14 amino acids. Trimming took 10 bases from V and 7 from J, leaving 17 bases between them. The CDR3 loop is CATTPGIGNSPLHF. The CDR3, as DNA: TGTGCCACCACCCCGGGGATAGGCAATTCACCCCTCCACTTT.

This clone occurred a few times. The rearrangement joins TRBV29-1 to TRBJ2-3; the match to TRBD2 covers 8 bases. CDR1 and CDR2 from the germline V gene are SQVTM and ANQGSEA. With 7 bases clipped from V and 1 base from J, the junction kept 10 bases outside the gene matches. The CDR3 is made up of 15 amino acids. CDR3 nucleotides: TGCAGCGCCCCCCCGGGGGGGGCCGGCACAGATACGCAGTATTTT. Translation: CSAPPGGAGTDTQYF.

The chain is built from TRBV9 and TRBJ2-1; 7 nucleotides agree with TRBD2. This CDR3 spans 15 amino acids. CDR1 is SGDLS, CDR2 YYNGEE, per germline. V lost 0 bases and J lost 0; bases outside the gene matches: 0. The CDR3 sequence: CASSVGGGSYNEQFF. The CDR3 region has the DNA TGTGCCAGCAGCGTAGGCGGGGGCTCCTACAATGAGCAGTTCTTC. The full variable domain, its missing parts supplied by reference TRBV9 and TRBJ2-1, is DSGVTQTPKHLITATGQRVTLRCSPRSGDLSVYWYQQSLDQGLQFLIQYYNGEERAKGNILERFSAQQFPDLHSELNLSSLELGDSALYFCASSVGGGSYNEQFFGPGTRLTVL.

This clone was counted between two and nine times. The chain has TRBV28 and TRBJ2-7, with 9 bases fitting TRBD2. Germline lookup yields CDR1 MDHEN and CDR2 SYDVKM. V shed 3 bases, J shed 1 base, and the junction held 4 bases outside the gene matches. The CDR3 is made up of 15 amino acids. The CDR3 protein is CASSFTTSGSYEQYF. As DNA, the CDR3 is TGTGCCAGCAGTTTCACGACTAGCGGTTCCTACGAGCAGTACTTC.

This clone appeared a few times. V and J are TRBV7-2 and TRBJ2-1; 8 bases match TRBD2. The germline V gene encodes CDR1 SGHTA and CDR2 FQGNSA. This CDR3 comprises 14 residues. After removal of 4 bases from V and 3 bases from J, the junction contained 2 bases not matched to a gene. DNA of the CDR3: TGTGCCAGCAGCTCACTAGCGGTCTACAATGAGCAGTTCTTC. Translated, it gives CASSSLAVYNEQFF.

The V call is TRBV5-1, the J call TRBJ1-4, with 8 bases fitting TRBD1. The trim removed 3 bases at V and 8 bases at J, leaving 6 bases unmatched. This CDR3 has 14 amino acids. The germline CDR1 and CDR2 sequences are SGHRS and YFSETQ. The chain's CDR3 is CASSSQGAREKLFF. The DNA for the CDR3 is TGCGCCAGCAGCTCTCAGGGGGCGCGGGAAAAACTGTTTTTT.

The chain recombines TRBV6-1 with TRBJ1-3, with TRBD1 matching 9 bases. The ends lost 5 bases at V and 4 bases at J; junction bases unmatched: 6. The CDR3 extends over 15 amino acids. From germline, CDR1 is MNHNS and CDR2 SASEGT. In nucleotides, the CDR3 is TGTGCCAGCAGTCCGGGGACAGGGAGAGGAAACACCATATATTTT. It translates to CASSPGTGRGNTIYF.

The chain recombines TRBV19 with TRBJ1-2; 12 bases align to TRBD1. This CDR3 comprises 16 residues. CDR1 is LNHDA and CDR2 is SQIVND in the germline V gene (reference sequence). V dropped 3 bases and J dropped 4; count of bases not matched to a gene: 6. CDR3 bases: TGTGCCAGTAGTATGGCGGGGACAGGGGGCTTCTATGGCTACACCTTC. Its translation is CASSMAGTGGFYGYTF.

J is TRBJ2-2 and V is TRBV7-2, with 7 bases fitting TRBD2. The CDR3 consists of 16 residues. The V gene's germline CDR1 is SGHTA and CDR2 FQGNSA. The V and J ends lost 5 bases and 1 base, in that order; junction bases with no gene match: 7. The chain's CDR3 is CASSPTLAGNTGELFF. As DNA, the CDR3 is TGTGCCAGCAGCCCCACATTAGCGGGGAACACCGGGGAGCTGTTTTTT.

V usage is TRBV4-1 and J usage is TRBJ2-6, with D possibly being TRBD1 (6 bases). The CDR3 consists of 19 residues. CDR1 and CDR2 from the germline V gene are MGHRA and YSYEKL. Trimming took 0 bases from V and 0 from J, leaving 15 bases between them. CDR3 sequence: CASSQDLGRGHSGANVLTF. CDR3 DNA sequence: TGCGCCAGCAGCCAAGATCTAGGCAGGGGCCACTCTGGGGCCAACGTCCTGACTTTC.

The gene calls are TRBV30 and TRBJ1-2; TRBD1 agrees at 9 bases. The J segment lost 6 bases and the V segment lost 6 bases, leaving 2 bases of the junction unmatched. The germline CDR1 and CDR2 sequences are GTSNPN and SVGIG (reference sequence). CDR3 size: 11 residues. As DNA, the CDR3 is TGTGCCTGCGGGACAGGGAATGGCTACACCTTC. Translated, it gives CACGTGNGYTF.

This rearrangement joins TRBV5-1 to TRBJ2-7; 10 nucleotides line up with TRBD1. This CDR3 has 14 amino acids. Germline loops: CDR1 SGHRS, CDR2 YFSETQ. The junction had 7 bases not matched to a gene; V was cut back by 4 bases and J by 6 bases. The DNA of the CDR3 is TGCGCCAGCAGCCCCAGGACAGGGGGAGGCGAGCAGTACTTC. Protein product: CASSPRTGGGEQYF. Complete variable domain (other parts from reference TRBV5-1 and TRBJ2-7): KAGVTQTPRYLIKTRGQQVTLSCSPISGHRSVSWYQQTPGQGLQFLFEYFSETQRNKGNFPGRFSGRQFSNSRSEMNVSTLELGDSALYLCASSPRTGGGEQYFGPGTRLTVT.

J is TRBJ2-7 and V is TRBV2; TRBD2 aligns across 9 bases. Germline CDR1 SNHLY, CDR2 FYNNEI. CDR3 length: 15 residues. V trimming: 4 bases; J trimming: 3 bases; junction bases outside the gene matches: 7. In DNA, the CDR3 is TGTGCCAGCAGTGTTCCTAGCGGGGTCGTCTACGAGCAGTACTTC. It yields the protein CASSVPSGVVYEQYF.

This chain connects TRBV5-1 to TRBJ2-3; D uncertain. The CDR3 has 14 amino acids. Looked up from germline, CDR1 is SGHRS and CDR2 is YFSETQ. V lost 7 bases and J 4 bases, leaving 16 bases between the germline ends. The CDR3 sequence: CASGPSPPPDTQYF. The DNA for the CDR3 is TGCGCCAGCGGCCCAAGTCCGCCCCCAGATACGCAGTATTTT.

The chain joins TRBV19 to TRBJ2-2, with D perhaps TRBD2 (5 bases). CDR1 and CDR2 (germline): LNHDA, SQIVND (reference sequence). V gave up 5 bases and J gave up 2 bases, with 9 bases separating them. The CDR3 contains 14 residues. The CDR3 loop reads CASSGSHNTGELFF. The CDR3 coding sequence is TGTGCCAGTAGTGGGAGCCATAACACCGGGGAGCTGTTTTTT.

CDR3 protein: CASSLAPRGEKLFF. As DNA, the CDR3 is TGTGCCAGCAGCTTAGCCCCTAGAGGCGAAAAACTGTTTTTT. This chain joins TRBV7-7 and TRBJ1-4; D gene unclear. Trimming removed 0 bases at V and 8 bases at J, with 10 bases between. CDR1 is SSHAT, CDR2 FNYEAQ, per germline (reference sequence). This CDR3 contains 14 residues.

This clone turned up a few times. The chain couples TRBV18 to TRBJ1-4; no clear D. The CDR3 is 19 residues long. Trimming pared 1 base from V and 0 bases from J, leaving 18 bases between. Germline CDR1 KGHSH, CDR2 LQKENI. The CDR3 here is CASSPRATTAHATNEKLFF. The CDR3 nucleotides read TGTGCCAGCTCACCACGGGCGACTACTGCACACGCAACTAATGAAAAACTGTTTTTT. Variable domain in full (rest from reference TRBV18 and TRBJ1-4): NAGVMQNPRHLVRRRGQEARLRCSPMKGHSHVYWYRQLPEEGLKFMVYLQKENIIDESGMPKERFSAEFPKEGPSILRIQQVVRGDSAAYFCASSPRATTAHATNEKLFFGSGTQLSVL.

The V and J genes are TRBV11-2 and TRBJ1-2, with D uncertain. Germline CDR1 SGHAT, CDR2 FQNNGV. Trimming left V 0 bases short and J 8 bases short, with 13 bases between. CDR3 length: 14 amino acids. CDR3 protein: CASSLDLDNLGYTF. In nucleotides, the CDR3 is TGTGCCAGCAGCTTAGATCTCGACAATCTCGGCTACACCTTC.